The rows below give T cell receptor beta chains drawn from one sample of a study of CXCR3-negative and CXCR3-positive naive CD8 T cells. No DNA is given; TCRdb re-called the 5' RACE reads and lists each CDR3 protein once. Its clone listing holds some 150,000 distinct CDR3 sequences. Sequenced: naive CXCR3+ CD8+ T cells from blood. Receptors originate from a human donor in good health. Some clones in this sample may be carry-over from other donors' samples. The CDR3 runs from the conserved cysteine through the conserved F or W.

J	V	CDR3
TRBJ2-7	TRBV5-6	CASSFYRGGYEQYF
TRBJ1-1	TRBV4-2	CASSHSGTGGSEAFF
TRBJ2-7	TRBV12-3/TRBV12-4	CASSLDSGYSEQYF
TRBJ2-1	TRBV7-2	CASTPTSSNEQFF
TRBJ2-1	TRBV7-2	CASSPRTSSGNEQFF
TRBJ2-1	TRBV28	CASSSDSNRIYNEQFF
TRBJ2-7	TRBV7-9	CASSFGTSGDYYEQYF
TRBJ2-7	TRBV5-6	CASSLGTGASEQYF
TRBJ1-2	TRBV29-1	CSADGLYGYTF
TRBJ2-5	TRBV7-6	CASSLVLYQETQYF
TRBJ2-1	TRBV4-1	CASSQPLRDRNNEQFF
TRBJ2-7	TRBV29-1	CSVEVAGGRSSYEQYF
TRBJ1-3	TRBV29-1	CSVVVAALNTIYF
TRBJ1-3	TRBV4-1	CASSYGPNSGNTIYF
TRBJ2-7	TRBV29-1	CSVYRAGEQYF
TRBJ2-7	TRBV29-1	CSVVGTASYEQYF
TRBJ2-3	TRBV4-3	CASSQDEGLQLSTDTQYF
TRBJ1-1	TRBV2	CASRGIGNTEAFF
TRBJ2-7	TRBV6-2/TRBV6-3	CASSYAGPSFEQYF
TRBJ1-2	TRBV9	CASSVDLGTGTHGYTF
TRBJ1-2	TRBV4-3	CASRVLGDGNYTF
TRBJ1-4	TRBV29-1	CSVFTGPDEKLFF